This T cell receptor (beta chain) was recorded in a study of OX40 agonist ivuxolimab in advanced cancers. For the study in its entirety: Ivuxolimab was a fully human IgG2 agonistic monoclonal antibody targeting the costimulatory receptor OX40 (CD134). Intravenous ivuxolimab was administered to patients every 2 weeks at six dose levels: 0.01, 0.1, 0.3, 1.5, 3 and 10 mg/kg. Among the 52 dose-escalation patients, some 19 had hepatocellular carcinoma, 15 or so melanoma, 9 renal cell carcinoma and 9 head and neck cancer. The dose-escalation cohort was roughly 83% male with a mean age of about 65 years, ranging from roughly 23 to 90. Patients were allowed to have had prior anti-PD-1, anti-PD-L1 or anti-CTLA-4 therapy, and 30% to 40% of the dose-escalation patients had previously received checkpoint inhibitors. Partial responses occurred in three dose-escalation patients, of whom one had hepatocellular carcinoma and two had cutaneous melanoma. The point of sequencing TCRbeta in the periphery was to test whether ivuxolimab changed TCR sequence diversity and drove clonal T-cell expansion. The paper covers the monotherapy dose-escalation part of the phase I ivuxolimab trial, which included N of about 50 patients.

For sequencing of the TCRbeta CDR3 region, genomic DNA was extracted from the sorted cells. TCRbeta CDR3 regions were sequenced using the immunoSEQ Assay. Not all clones reach the TCRdb copy of this immuneACCESS table, which keeps in-frame sequences only. Checked studies attribute under half of the gap to unresolved V genes and leave the rest unexplained. The sample includes tens of thousands of clones, with about 93% observed a single time. In total, the top ten clones hold about 15% of the sample. The trial excluded patients who had a history of autoimmune disease or were on systemic immunosuppression. Peripheral blood for TCR sequencing was collected from all dose cohorts at baseline, on cycle 4 day 1, and on cycle 7 day 1. Samples were obtained from an open-label, multicenter, first-in-human phase I dose-escalation trial of ivuxolimab. Adults with locally advanced or metastatic melanoma, renal cell carcinoma, hepatocellular carcinoma or head and neck squamous cell carcinoma were enrolled in the trial. Before TCR sequencing, CD4+ T cells and CD8+ T cells were sorted from peripheral blood as separate populations.

As to this clone: This clone's antigen is unknown. Nothing much larger sits one base from this clone, and base qualities are not available.

The CDR3 measures 14 amino acids from cysteine to phenylalanine. The entry retains the CDR3 DNA only, 42 bases that are in frame from base 1. Trimming removed 4 bases from V and 4 bases from J, leaving 12 bases between the germline ends. Reading the germline V gene gives CDR1 SGHRS and CDR2 YFSETQ. Here is what the overall study found, with its caveats: Low levels of normalized T-cell clonal expansion were also seen in some nonresponding patients. After ivuxolimab, expanded clones were on average more numerous among CD8+ T cells than among CD4+ T cells. Antigen specificity was not determined for the clonally expanded peripheral T cells. At doses from 0.1 to 3.0 mg/kg, clonal expansion was seen in both CD4+ and CD8+ blood T cells between baseline and week 6. Partial responders in the 0.1-3.0 mg/kg groups had among the lowest normalized peripheral clonal expansion, especially among CD8+ T cells.

The clonotype comes from an adult with an advanced solid tumor such as melanoma, head and neck, liver or kidney cancer. The chain couples TRBV5-1 to TRBJ1-5; a tentative D call is TRBD1 (5 bases match). The sequenced sample was CD4+ or CD8+ T cells sorted from blood, obtained in a trial of the OX40 agonist ivuxolimab. The CDR3 protein is CASSLGGWNQPQHF. The DNA sequence reads TGCGCCAGCAGCCTGGGGGGGTGGAATCAGCCCCAGCATTTT.